This TCR beta chain was obtained from a study of shared clonotypes between healthy human individuals. Background on the study: A couple of women and a few men aged 18 to 49 made up the donors.

Genomic DNA (from each subset) was split evenly across several immunoSEQ plates. Sequenced by immunoSEQ multiplex PCR; TCRdb stores in-frame clones only, minus some. The sample lists under 1 million clones, nearly 95% occurring once. The CDR3 contains 16 residues. V lost 4 bases to trimming and J lost 3 bases; unmatched junction nucleotides: 6. The germline V gene encodes CDR1 LNHNV and CDR2 YYDKDF (reference sequence). Naive CD8 cells lacked CD45RO, underwent positive selection for CCR7 and left out terminally differentiated effector memory CD45RA+ cells. Sample: naive CD8+ T cells sorted from blood. This sequence was found in a man under 40 in good health. The chain carries TRBV15 and TRBJ2-1; 10 bases line up with TRBD2. The CDR3 DNA reads as TGTGCCACCAGCACTCCTAGCGGGAGTAACTACAATGAGCAGTTCTTC. It yields the protein CATSTPSGSNYNEQFF.